The present entry profiles one TCR beta chain with its context. Antigen specificity is unknown. Trimming removed 0 bases at V and 5 bases at J, with 17 bases between. The length of the CDR3 is 17 residues. Germline-derived CDR1 and CDR2 are MNHEY and SMNVEV (reference sequence). The entry originates in a study of cytotoxic CD8 clonotypes in ibrutinib-treated CLL. For the study at large: Response sampling occurred after a median approximately 12 months of treatment (range 6 to 36). An average of about 250,000 productive templates and some 100,000 productive rearrangements was obtained per sample.

Depth targeted 1 in 200,000 to 1 in 1 million T cells, averaging 10x coverage per clonotype. The table came from immunoSEQ multiplex PCR; TCRdb's copy has only in-frame clones and leaves some out. Here the sample spans 200,000 to 250,000 clones, roughly 79% being singletons. The study's findings and limits: At progression, clonality fell back toward baseline after rising at ibrutinib response.

V is TRBV27 and J is TRBJ1-5; a weak D match, TRBD1 (6 bases). The sequence was collected from a human donor with chronic lymphocytic leukemia. This specimen was PBMCs, taken after 12 months of ibrutinib treatment. DNA of the CDR3: TGTGCCAGCAGTTTATCGACGGGCAGGGGACAATATCAGCCCCAGCATTTT. Amino acids: CASSLSTGRGQYQPQHF.